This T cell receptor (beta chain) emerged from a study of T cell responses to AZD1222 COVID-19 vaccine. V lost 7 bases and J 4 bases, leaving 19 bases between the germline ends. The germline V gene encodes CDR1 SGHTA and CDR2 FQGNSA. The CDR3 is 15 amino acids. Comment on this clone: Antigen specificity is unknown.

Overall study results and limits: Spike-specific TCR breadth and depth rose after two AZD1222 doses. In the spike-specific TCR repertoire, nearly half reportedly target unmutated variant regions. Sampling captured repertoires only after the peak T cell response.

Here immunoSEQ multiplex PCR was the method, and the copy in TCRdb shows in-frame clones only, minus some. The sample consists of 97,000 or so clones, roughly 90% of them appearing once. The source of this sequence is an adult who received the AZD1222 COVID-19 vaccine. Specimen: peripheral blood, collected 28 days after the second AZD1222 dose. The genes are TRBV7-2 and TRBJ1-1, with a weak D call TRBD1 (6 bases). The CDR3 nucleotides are TGTGCCAGCATCTCTCCCAGGGGATTGGGCACTGAAGCTTTCTTT. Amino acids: CASISPRGLGTEAFF.